Given below is one T cell receptor (beta chain) in context. This clone was counted once. This receptor's antigen is unknown. Base quality data are lacking; no much larger clone is found one base away. Library construction relied on the immunoSEQ multiplex PCR assay. TCRdb took over this immuneACCESS table, retaining in-frame rearrangements with V and J assigned. Such tables are incomplete; in checked studies, under half of the missing clones stem from an unresolved V gene, and the remainder is unexplained. This sample comprises approximately 130,000 clones, more than 75% of them detected only once. Clones ranked in the top ten supply about 2.9% of the sample. V is cut back by 6 bases and J by 0 bases, with 7 bases in the junction unmatched. CDR1 and CDR2 are drawn from the germline V gene: MRHNA, SNTAGT. The CDR3 runs 15 amino acids, cysteine and phenylalanine included. The kept DNA is CDR3 alone, 45 bases in frame from the first base.

The data belong to a study of control samples from healthy donors and cancer patients (dated by TCRdb to between 2020 and 2021). Source material: blood. The receptor comes from a man aged 55 to 70 in good health. The chain is encoded by TRBV6-4 joined to TRBJ1-1; TRBD1 lines up with 7 middle nucleotides. The CDR3 sequence is CASRKEGALNTEAFF. The DNA sequence reads TGTGCCAGCAGGAAGGAGGGGGCCCTGAACACTGAAGCTTTCTTT.